The present entry profiles one TCR beta chain with its context. Its antigen has not been determined. Base qualities are not at hand, and no much larger clone is one base apart. The immunoSEQ Assay, a bias-controlled multiplex PCR, was used to amplify TCRbeta CDR3 regions from genomic DNA. The original methods were these. The number of nucleated cells in each sample was estimated from the amplification of reference gene primers within the assay. To quantify the absolute abundance of each unique TCRbeta CDR3 rearrangement, sequence reads were collapsed and filtered. For each sample, productive Simpson clonality was calculated as the square root of Simpson's diversity index over productive rearrangements. TCRdb mirrors the immuneACCESS table, restricted to in-frame sequences. Some clones are absent from its copies; in checked studies, under half trace to an unresolved V gene, and the reason for the others is unknown. D and trimming were read from the DNA, whereas the V and J calls and clone size are those reported in that table. The sample table shows more than 9,000 clones, and roughly four fifths are seen once. Around 4% of the sample is taken by the ten largest.

This entry belongs to a study of blood T cell repertoires in COVID-19 (dated by TCRdb to 2019 to 2021). A note on the overall study: The collaborator samples originated in the United States, Italy and Spain and spanned the acute and convalescent phases of COVID-19. The prospective study material was composed of cDNA or gDNA derived from T cells, B-cell-depleted T cells, or PBMCs. The samples were drawn from two sources: the first 160 participants of the ongoing ImmuneRACE study, and 950 to 1,500 subjects contributed by 6 global collaborators. A freely available public database, intended as a resource for researchers studying the immune response to SARS-CoV-2, is where the repertoires were released. Subjects who had been exposed to COVID-19, were actively infected with it, or had recovered from it provided the deeply sampled blood TCRbeta repertoires that made up the dataset. A de-identified subject ID, COVID-19 status, age in years and sex were almost always included in the sample metadata. HLA class I and class II types, where available, came from metadata supplied by the sample provider rather than from assay-based typing. General conclusions and limits of the study: The amount of clinical and demographic metadata varied by source and participant and was provided uncurated.

Whole blood was collected in K2EDTA tubes by collaborating institutions according to the institutions' own protocols. For TCRbeta analysis, collaborators shipped samples as frozen whole blood, isolated PBMCs, or DNA extracted from either of those sample types. The sequencing input was peripheral blood. The source is a woman aged 55-69 years with acute or convalescent COVID-19.

The sequence in DNA is TGTGCCAGCAGCGAAAGTGCGGGACAGAGAAATGAAAAACTGTTTTTT. Its product reads: CASSESAGQRNEKLFF. The chain was built from TRBV9 and TRBJ1-4, with 7 junctional bases fitting TRBD1. CDR1 and CDR2 were assigned from the germline V gene as SGDLS and YYNGEE. Ends trimmed: V by 3 bases, J by 5 bases; bases unmatched to a gene: 10. From the cysteine up to the phenylalanine, the CDR3 has a length of 16 residues. The kept DNA is CDR3 alone, 48 bases in frame from the first base.